A single sample is the source of the 29 T cell receptor beta chains below, sequenced in a study of blood T cell repertoires in COVID-19. Some clones are missing from TCRdb's copy, which holds only in-frame ones; the method was immunoSEQ multiplex PCR. The sample records about 330,000 clones, roughly 90% being singletons. Input material: PBMCs or T cells enriched from blood (not recorded which). Receptor source: a woman aged 25 to 45 who had recovered from COVID-19.

The V gene is TRBV7-2, the J gene TRBJ2-7; 9 bases match TRBD2. The CDR3 sequence is 15 residues long. Germline CDR1 and CDR2: SGHTA and FQGNSA. V dropped 4 bases and J dropped 1; count of bases not matched to a gene: 5. The CDR3 sequence is CASSSAGGLSYEQYF. The CDR3 DNA sequence: TGTGCCAGCAGCTCAGCGGGGGGTCTTTCCTACGAGCAGTACTTC.

This sequence joins TRBV18 and TRBJ2-7; TRBD1 matches at 7 bases. V dropped 3 bases and J dropped 2; count of bases not matched to a gene: 7. The germline CDR1 and CDR2 sequences are KGHSH and LQKENI. The CDR3 contains 15 residues. The CDR3 loop is CASSPDQQGPYEQYF. The CDR3 coding sequence is TGTGCCAGCTCACCGGATCAACAGGGGCCCTACGAGCAGTACTTC.

The CDR3: CASGPLNTEAFF. CDR3 coding DNA: TGTGCCAGCGGCCCTCTGAACACTGAAGCTTTCTTT. This chain connects TRBV5-8 to TRBJ1-1; D is undetermined. CDR1 is SGHTS, CDR2 YDEGEE, per germline. Trimming shortened V by 7 bases and J by 0 bases, and 7 bases separated the two germline ends. This CDR3 is built from 12 residues.

The genes are TRBV6-5 and TRBJ1-1; D gene uncertain. CDR1 and CDR2 (germline): MNHEY, SVGAGI. V was trimmed by 3 bases and J by 6 bases, leaving 8 bases between them. This CDR3 spans 12 amino acids. The CDR3 reads CASSYSGAEAFF. DNA of the CDR3: TGTGCCAGCAGTTATTCCGGGGCTGAAGCTTTCTTT.

The chain combines TRBV28 with TRBJ2-7; unclear D gene. This CDR3 comprises 15 residues. The V gene's germline CDR1 is MDHEN and CDR2 SYDVKM. Between the trimmed V and J ends, which lost 6 bases and 1 base, there was a span of 16 bases. CDR3 coding DNA: TGTGCCAGCAGGATTTCACTACTCACTTCCTACGAGCAGTACTTC. Translated: CASRISLLTSYEQYF.

V and J are TRBV18 and TRBJ2-1; TRBD1 agrees at 11 bases. Germline V gene sequence: CDR1 KGHSH, CDR2 LQKENI. The V segment lost 0 bases and the J segment 3 bases; nucleotides outside the gene matches: 16. CDR3 length: 21 amino acids. The CDR3 coding sequence is TGTGCCAGCTCACCACCGTATGGACAGGGGGCCCCTTACCGAAGCTACAATGAGCAGTTCTTC. Protein product: CASSPPYGQGAPYRSYNEQFF.

The rearrangement joins TRBV6-5 to TRBJ1-4; 7 nucleotides align to TRBD1. The CDR3 consists of 12 residues. The junction had 2 bases not matched to a gene; V was cut back by 9 bases and J by 4 bases. Germline CDR1 MNHEY, CDR2 SVGAGI. Here the CDR3 reads CASRQGNEKLFF. As DNA, the CDR3 is TGTGCCAGTAGACAGGGTAATGAAAAACTGTTTTTT.

The rearrangement links TRBV7-8 to TRBJ1-3; 8 positions agree with TRBD1. The CDR3 runs 15 residues. Germline-derived CDR1 and CDR2 are SGHVS and FQNEAQ. The junction had 6 bases not matched to a gene; V was cut back by 5 bases and J by 3 bases. CDR3 sequence (DNA): TGTGCCAGCAGCGCGGACAGGGTGGGTGGAAACACCATATATTTT. It codes for CASSADRVGGNTIYF.

V gene TRBV29-1 combines with J gene TRBJ2-4, with 7 bases that match TRBD1. J gave up 2 bases and V 4 bases, and 8 bases lay outside the gene matches. The CDR3 consists of 15 residues. Per germline, CDR1 SQVTM and CDR2 ANQGSEA. CDR3 in amino acids: CSVVQGSRPKNIQYF. The DNA for the CDR3 is TGCAGCGTTGTACAGGGGTCCCGGCCCAAAAACATTCAGTACTTC.

The gene calls are TRBV6-1 and TRBJ2-7; D perhaps matches TRBD1 (5 bases). Deletions cut 0 bases from V and 1 base from J, with 10 bases between. CDR1 is MNHNS and CDR2 is SASEGT in the germline V gene. The CDR3 contains 15 residues. Here the CDR3 reads CASSEAGQGSYEQYF. CDR3 coding DNA: TGTGCCAGCAGTGAAGCGGGTCAGGGTTCCTACGAGCAGTACTTC.

The chain couples TRBV28 to TRBJ2-3, with a possible D match to TRBD2 (5 bases). Germline V gene sequence: CDR1 MDHEN, CDR2 SYDVKM. This CDR3 has 15 residues. Trimming pared 5 bases from V and 0 bases from J, leaving 12 bases between. Written as DNA, the CDR3 is TGTGCCAGCAGTGGGGAACTAGTGAGCACAGATACGCAGTATTTT. It specifies CASSGELVSTDTQYF.

The chain has TRBV3-1 (or the pseudogene TRBV3-2) and TRBJ2-3; TRBD1 agrees at 8 bases. J was trimmed by 5 bases and V by 1 base; bases with no gene match: 8. This CDR3 has 16 amino acids. CDR1 is LGHDT, CDR2 YNNKEL, per germline (reference sequence). The CDR3 DNA is TGTGCCAGCAGCCAAGGGGCAGGGGGCCGGGGAGATACGCAGTATTTT. Amino acids: CASSQGAGGRGDTQYF.

The V gene is TRBV10-3, the J gene TRBJ1-5, with 7 nucleotides matching TRBD1. Looked up from germline, CDR1 is ENHRY and CDR2 is SYGVKD. This CDR3 comprises 13 residues. V gave up 6 bases and J gave up 7 bases; unmatched junction bases: 6. Here the CDR3 DNA reads TGTGCCATCAGAACAGGGGTAGACCAGCCCCAGCATTTT. The encoded protein is CAIRTGVDQPQHF.

Details on this clone: Other DNA sequences in this specimen translate into the identical CDR3. The CDR3 DNA sequence: TGTGCCAGCAGCGTCGCCGGGAACACTGAAGCTTTCTTT. Residues: CASSVAGNTEAFF. The chain joins TRBV9 to TRBJ1-1; D unresolved. Trimming took off 2 bases at V and 1 base at J, with 6 bases between the two ends. This CDR3 is built from 13 residues. Germline-derived CDR1 and CDR2 are SGDLS and YYNGEE.

The chain uses TRBV7-3 and TRBJ2-1, with 11 bases that match TRBD2. CDR1 is SGHTA, CDR2 FQGTGA, per germline. The CDR3 has 16 amino acids. Trimming took 1 base from V and 8 from J; bases not matched to a gene: 7. This CDR3 reads CASSLIVAGGSHEQFF. The CDR3 region has the DNA TGTGCCAGCAGCTTAATAGTAGCGGGGGGGTCTCATGAGCAGTTCTTC.

The rearrangement links TRBV27 to TRBJ1-1; D might be TRBD1 (6 bases). This CDR3 has 13 amino acids. V was shortened by 4 bases and J by 5 bases, with 11 bases between the two germline ends. Germline lookup yields CDR1 MNHEY and CDR2 SMNVEV (reference sequence). The CDR3 protein is CASSSQGQTEAFF. CDR3 nucleotide sequence: TGTGCCAGCAGTTCACAGGGCCAGACTGAAGCTTTCTTT.

The chain uses TRBV10-3 and TRBJ2-5, with TRBD1 as a possible D gene (6 bases). This CDR3 is built from 13 residues. Germline V gene sequence: CDR1 ENHRY, CDR2 SYGVKD. Trimming pared 11 bases from V and 0 bases from J, leaving 13 bases between. The CDR3 sequence is CALSTGYQETQYF. CDR3 in DNA: TGTGCCTTGAGCACAGGGTACCAAGAGACCCAGTACTTC.

This chain joins TRBV13 and TRBJ1-1; D unresolved. V dropped 0 bases and J dropped 1 base, with 6 bases sitting between them. This CDR3 is built from 14 residues. CDR1 is PRHDT and CDR2 is FYEKMQ in the germline V gene (reference sequence). In DNA form, the CDR3 reads TGTGCCAGCAGCTTAGGGGGCCCGAACACTGAAGCTTTCTTT. This translates into CASSLGGPNTEAFF.

The V call is TRBV12-3 or TRBV12-4, the J call TRBJ1-2; D possibly corresponds to TRBD1 (5 bases). Trimming cost V 6 bases and J 3 bases, with 11 bases left between them. The CDR3 extends over 13 amino acids. The CDR3, as DNA: TGTGCCAGCAGCCCCAGGGCCGACTATGGCTACACCTTC. Translation: CASSPRADYGYTF.

This clone has a single count. The rearrangement links TRBV9 to TRBJ2-7; D unresolved. The CDR3 loop spans 13 amino acids. Germline V gene sequence: CDR1 SGDLS, CDR2 YYNGEE. V gave up 1 base and J gave up 6 bases, with 11 bases separating them. This chain's CDR3 is CASSVSTGLEQYF. Here the CDR3 DNA reads TGTGCCAGCAGCGTATCAACTGGTCTCGAGCAGTACTTC.

This chain links TRBV7-3 with TRBJ2-3; the D gene is possibly TRBD2 (6 bases). The ends were cut back, 5 bases at V and 1 base at J, with 13 bases in the middle. The CDR3 is 15 amino acids. Per germline, CDR1 SGHTA and CDR2 FQGTGA. The CDR3 DNA is TGTGCCAGCAGCAAGGAGGGCCAACGCACAGATACGCAGTATTTT. It codes for CASSKEGQRTDTQYF.

The V gene is TRBV16, the J gene TRBJ2-7; 7 nucleotides match TRBD2. V shed 0 bases, J shed 4 bases, and the junction held 6 bases outside the gene matches. CDR1 is KGHSY and CDR2 is FQNENV in the germline V gene. This CDR3 comprises 15 residues. CDR3 residues: CASSQSFRGSYEQYF. DNA of the CDR3: TGTGCCAGCAGCCAATCGTTCCGCGGGAGTTACGAGCAGTACTTC.

This clone came up a few times. The chain couples TRBV10-3 to TRBJ1-5; a possible D gene is TRBD1 (5 bases). The CDR3 has 14 amino acids. Germline V gene lookup returns CDR1 ENHRY and CDR2 SYGVKD. Trimming pared 4 bases from V and 3 bases from J, leaving 10 bases between. The DNA of the CDR3 is TGTGCCATCAGTGCACAGGTAGACAATCAGCCCCAGCATTTT. It specifies CAISAQVDNQPQHF.

This chain uses TRBV7-8 with TRBJ1-2, with D perhaps matching TRBD1 (6 bases). V was clipped by 3 bases and J by 7 bases, with 15 bases between them. This CDR3 is 14 amino acids long. The germline CDR1 and CDR2 sequences are SGHVS and FQNEAQ. The CDR3 sequence: CASSFAGGGGGYTF. The DNA for the CDR3 is TGTGCCAGCAGCTTTGCTGGGGGCGGGGGTGGCTACACCTTC.

The chain uses TRBV7-2 and TRBJ1-6; 10 bases fit TRBD1. The CDR3 has 15 amino acids. CDR1 is SGHTA, CDR2 FQGNSA, per germline. V was clipped by 5 bases and J by 11 bases; unmatched bases: 9. CDR3 sequence (DNA): TGTGCCAGCAGCCCAGGGACTGGGACAGGGGCACCCCTCCACTTT. This encodes CASSPGTGTGAPLHF.

CDR3 in DNA: TGTGCCAGCAGCCCGGGGTTACAGATCCAGAATGAAAAACTGTTTTTT. Translating gives CASSPGLQIQNEKLFF. V gene TRBV7-3 combines with J gene TRBJ1-4, with D unclear. Between the trimmed V and J ends, which lost 5 bases and 5 bases, there was a span of 18 bases. CDR1 SGHTA and CDR2 FQGTGA come from the germline V gene. CDR3 length: 16 amino acids.

The table lists this clone with a count of one. The chain employs TRBV28 and TRBJ1-2, with 9 bases matching TRBD1. The CDR3 contains 14 residues. The J segment lost 8 bases and the V segment lost 7 bases, leaving 11 bases of the junction unmatched. Germline CDR1 MDHEN, CDR2 SYDVKM. The DNA of the CDR3 is TGTGCCAGCACCCCGGGACAGGGCGGGGGAGGCTACACCTTC. Amino acids: CASTPGQGGGGYTF.

The rearrangement links TRBV24-1 to TRBJ2-7; 8 bases agree with TRBD1. The CDR3 is 14 amino acids. Germline V CDR1 and CDR2: KGHDR, SFDVKD. V dropped 8 bases and J dropped 4; count of bases not matched to a gene: 9. CDR3 sequence reads: CATIGTGTAYEQYF. As DNA, the CDR3 is TGTGCCACCATCGGGACAGGTACCGCGTACGAGCAGTACTTC.

The rearrangement links TRBV28 to TRBJ1-6; possible D gene TRBD1, 6 bases. Deletions cut 6 bases from V and 9 bases from J, with 9 bases between. Germline V gives CDR1 MDHEN, CDR2 SYDVKM. The CDR3 contains 12 residues. Here the CDR3 reads CASRQGFSPLHF. In nucleotides, the CDR3 is TGTGCCAGCAGACAGGGTTTTTCACCCCTCCACTTT. The variable domain in full, with the rest retrieved from reference TRBV28 and TRBJ1-6, is DVKVTQSSRYLVKRTGEKVFLECVQDMDHENMFWYRQDPGLGLRLIYFSYDVKMKEKGDIPEGYSVSREKKERFSLILESASTNQTSMYLCASRQGFSPLHFGNGTRLTVT.